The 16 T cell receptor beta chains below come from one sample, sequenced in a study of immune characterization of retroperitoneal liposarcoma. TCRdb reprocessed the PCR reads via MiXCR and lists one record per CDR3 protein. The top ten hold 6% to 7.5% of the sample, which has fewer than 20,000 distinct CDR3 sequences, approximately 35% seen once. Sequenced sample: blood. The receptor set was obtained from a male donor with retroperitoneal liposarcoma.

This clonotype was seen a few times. CDR3 protein: CARSFFGSGYNEQFF. The CDR3 coding sequence is TGTGCCAGAAGCTTTTTCGGATCCGGGTACAATGAGCAGTTCTTC. The V call is TRBV5-3, the J call TRBJ2-1; no clear D. TRBV5-3 counts as an open reading frame of uncertain function. V shed 2 bases and J shed 4 bases, with 13 bases lying between them. The CDR3 extends over 15 amino acids.

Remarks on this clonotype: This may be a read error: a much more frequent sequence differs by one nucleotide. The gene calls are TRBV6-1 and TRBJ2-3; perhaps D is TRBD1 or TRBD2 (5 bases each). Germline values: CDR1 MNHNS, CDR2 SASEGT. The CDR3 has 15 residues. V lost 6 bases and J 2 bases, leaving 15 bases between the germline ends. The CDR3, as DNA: TGTGCCAGCAGCCGGGGCACTGGACTCACAGATACGCAGTATTTT. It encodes CASSRGTGLTDTQYF.

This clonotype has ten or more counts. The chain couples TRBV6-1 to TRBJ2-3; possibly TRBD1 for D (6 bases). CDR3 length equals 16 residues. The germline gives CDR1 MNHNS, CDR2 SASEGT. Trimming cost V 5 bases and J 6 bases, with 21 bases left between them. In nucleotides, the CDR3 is TGTGCCAGCAGTCCGTTTCTAGGGACATCATTGGATACGCAGTATTTT. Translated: CASSPFLGTSLDTQYF.

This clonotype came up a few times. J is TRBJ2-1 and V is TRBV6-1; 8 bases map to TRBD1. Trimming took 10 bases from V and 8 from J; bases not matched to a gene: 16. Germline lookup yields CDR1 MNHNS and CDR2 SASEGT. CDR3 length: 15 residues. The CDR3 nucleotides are TGTGCCACAAAAAGGGGACAGGTCCCCTCGGATGAGCAGTTCTTC. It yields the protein CATKRGQVPSDEQFF.

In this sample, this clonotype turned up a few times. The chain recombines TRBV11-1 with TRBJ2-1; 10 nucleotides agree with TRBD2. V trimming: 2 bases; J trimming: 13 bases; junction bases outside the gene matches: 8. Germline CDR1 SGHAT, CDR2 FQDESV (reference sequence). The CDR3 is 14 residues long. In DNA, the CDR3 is TGTGCCAGCAGCTTAAATGGGCTAGCGGGAGCCCAGTTCTTC. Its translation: CASSLNGLAGAQFF.

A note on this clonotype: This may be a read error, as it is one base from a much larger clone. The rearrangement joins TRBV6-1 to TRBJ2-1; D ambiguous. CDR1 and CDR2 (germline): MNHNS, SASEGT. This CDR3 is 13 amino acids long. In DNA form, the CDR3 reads TGTGCCAGCAGTGTCTCTTCAGGCTACGAGCAGCTCTTC. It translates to CASSVSSGYEQLF.

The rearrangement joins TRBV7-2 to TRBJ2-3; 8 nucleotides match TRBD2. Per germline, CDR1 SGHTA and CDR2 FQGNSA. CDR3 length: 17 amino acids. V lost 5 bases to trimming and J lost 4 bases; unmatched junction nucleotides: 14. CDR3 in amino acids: CTSSLSVSGGRADTQYF. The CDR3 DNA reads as TGTACCAGCAGCCTGTCGGTATCGGGGGGGCGGGCAGATACGCAGTATTTT.

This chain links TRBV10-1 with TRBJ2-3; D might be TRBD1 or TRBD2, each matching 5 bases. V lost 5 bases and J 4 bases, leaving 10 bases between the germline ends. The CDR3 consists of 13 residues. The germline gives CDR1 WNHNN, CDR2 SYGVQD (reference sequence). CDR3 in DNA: TGCGCCAGCAGTCGGGGCAAAGCAGATACGCAGTATTTT. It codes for CASSRGKADTQYF.

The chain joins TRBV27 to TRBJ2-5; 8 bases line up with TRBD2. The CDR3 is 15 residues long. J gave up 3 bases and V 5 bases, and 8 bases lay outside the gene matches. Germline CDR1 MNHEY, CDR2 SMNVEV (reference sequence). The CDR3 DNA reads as TGTGCCAGCAGTCCCCGGGGGGGAGAGGAAGAGACCCAGTACTTC. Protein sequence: CASSPRGGEEETQYF.

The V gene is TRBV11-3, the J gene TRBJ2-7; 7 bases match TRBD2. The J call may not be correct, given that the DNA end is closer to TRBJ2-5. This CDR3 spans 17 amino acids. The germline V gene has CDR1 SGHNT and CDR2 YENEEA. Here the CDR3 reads CASSLERGVSWEETQYF. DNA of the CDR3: TGTGCCAGCAGCTTAGAACGGGGGGTCAGTTGGGAAGAGACCCAGTACTTC.

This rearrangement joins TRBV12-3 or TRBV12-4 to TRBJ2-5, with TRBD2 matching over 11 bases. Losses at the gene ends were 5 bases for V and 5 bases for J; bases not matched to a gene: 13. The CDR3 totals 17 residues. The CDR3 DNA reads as TGTGCCAGCAGTCCCCGGCTAGCGGGAGGTGGTAGGGAGACCCAGTACTTC. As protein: CASSPRLAGGGRETQYF.

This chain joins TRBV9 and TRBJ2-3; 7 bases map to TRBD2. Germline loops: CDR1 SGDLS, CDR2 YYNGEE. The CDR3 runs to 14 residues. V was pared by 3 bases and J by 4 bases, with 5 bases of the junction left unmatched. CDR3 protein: CASSEGLAADTQYF. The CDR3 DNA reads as TGTGCCAGCAGCGAAGGGCTAGCGGCAGATACGCAGTATTTT.

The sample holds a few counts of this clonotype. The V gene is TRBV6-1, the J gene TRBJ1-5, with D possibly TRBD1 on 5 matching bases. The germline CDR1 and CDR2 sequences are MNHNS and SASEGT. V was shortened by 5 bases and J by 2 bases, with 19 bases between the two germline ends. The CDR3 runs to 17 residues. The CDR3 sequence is CASSRTEDSRGNQPQHF. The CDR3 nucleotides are TGTGCCAGCAGTAGAACAGAAGACAGCCGCGGCAATCAGCCCCAGCATTTT.

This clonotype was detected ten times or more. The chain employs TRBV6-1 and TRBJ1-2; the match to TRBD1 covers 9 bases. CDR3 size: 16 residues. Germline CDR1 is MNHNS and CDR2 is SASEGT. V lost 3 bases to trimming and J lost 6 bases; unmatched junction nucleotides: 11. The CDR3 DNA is TGTGCCAGCAGTGAGTCAGTTCTGGGACAGGGTCATGGCTACACCTTC. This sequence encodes CASSESVLGQGHGYTF.

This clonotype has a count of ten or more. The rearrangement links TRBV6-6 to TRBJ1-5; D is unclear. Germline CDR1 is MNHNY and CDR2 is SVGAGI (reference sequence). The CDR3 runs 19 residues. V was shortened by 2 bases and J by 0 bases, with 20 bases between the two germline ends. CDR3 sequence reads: CASSYGPLTYLNSNQPQHF. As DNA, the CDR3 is TGTGCCAGCAGTTACGGGCCCCTGACATATCTTAATAGCAATCAGCCCCAGCATTTT.

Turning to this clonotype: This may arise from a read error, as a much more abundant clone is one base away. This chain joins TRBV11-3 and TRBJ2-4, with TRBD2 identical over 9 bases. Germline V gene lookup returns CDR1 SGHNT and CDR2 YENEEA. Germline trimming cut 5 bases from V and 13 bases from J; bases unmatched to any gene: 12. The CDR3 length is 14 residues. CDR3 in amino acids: CASSDRTSVLEQYF. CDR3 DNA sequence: TGTGCCAGCAGCGACCGGACTAGCGTGCTTGAGCAGTACTTC.